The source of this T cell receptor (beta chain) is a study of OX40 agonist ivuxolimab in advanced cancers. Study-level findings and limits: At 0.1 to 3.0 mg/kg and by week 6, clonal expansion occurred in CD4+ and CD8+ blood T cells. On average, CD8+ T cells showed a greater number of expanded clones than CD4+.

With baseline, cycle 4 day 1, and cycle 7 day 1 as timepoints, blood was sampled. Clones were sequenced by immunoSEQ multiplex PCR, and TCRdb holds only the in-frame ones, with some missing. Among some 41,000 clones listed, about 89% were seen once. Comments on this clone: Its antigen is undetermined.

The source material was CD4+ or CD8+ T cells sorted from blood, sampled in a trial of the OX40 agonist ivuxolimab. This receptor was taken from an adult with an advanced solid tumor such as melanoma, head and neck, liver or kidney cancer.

CDR3 DNA sequence: TGCGCCAGCAGCTGGGGGGGTAGGACTGAAGCTTTCTTT. Protein product: CASSWGGRTEAFF. The chain has TRBV4-1 and TRBJ1-1; the D gene is possibly TRBD1 (5 bases). Trimming left V 5 bases short and J 5 bases short, with 12 bases between. The length of the CDR3 is 13 residues. Germline lookup yields CDR1 MGHRA and CDR2 YSYEKL.